Each of the 3 T cell receptor beta chains below was sequenced from the same sample in a study of T cells after yellow fever vaccination. A single record per CDR3 protein comes from TCRdb applying MiXCR to the 5' RACE reads. The data show around 53,000 distinct CDR3 sequences, 6.6% seen once. Sequenced material: CD8+ T cells not binding an NS4B(214-222) dextramer, sorted from PBMCs, taken roughly 45 days after the first yellow fever vaccination. The receptors shown here come from a man younger than 35 who received the YFV17D yellow fever vaccine.

The V gene is TRBV3-1, the J gene TRBJ2-1; TRBD2 aligns across 15 bases. The CDR3 is 17 amino acids. The germline gives CDR1 LGHDT, CDR2 YNNKEL (reference sequence). V dropped 10 bases and J dropped 3; count of bases not matched to a gene: 10. For the CDR3, the DNA is TGTGCCACCACCGCCGGGACTAGCGGGGGGATCTACAATGAGCAGTTCTTC. It translates to CATTAGTSGGIYNEQFF.

This clonotype was recorded many times. The chain couples TRBV5-1 to TRBJ2-7; TRBD1 matches 12 bases. With 4 bases clipped from V and 6 bases from J, the junction kept 8 bases outside the gene matches. The CDR3 loop spans 15 amino acids. Germline lookup yields CDR1 SGHRS and CDR2 YFSETQ. DNA of the CDR3: TGCGCCAGCAGCGTAACGGGACAGGGGGCTCGCGAGCAGTACTTC. Translating it yields CASSVTGQGAREQYF.

This clonotype has more than one count but fewer than ten. The V and J genes are TRBV12-3 or TRBV12-4 and TRBJ1-4, with 8 bases that match TRBD1. The CDR3 is 13 residues long. After removal of 6 bases from V and 8 bases from J, the junction contained 5 bases not matched to a gene. In nucleotides, the CDR3 is TGTGCCAGCAGCGACAGGGGCGGGGAAAAACTGTTTTTT. This sequence encodes CASSDRGGEKLFF.